This T cell receptor beta chain emerged from a study (dated by TCRdb to 2021 to 2024). PBMCs were isolated from peripheral blood, and TCR beta sequencing was performed on genomic DNA from unsorted PBMCs. V sheds 6 bases and J sheds 10 bases, leaving 19 bases between their ends. Looking up the germline V gene yields CDR1 SGHDN and CDR2 FVKESK. The CDR3 starts with the cysteine, ends with the phenylalanine, and has 13 residues. Left in the record is the CDR3 DNA by itself, 39 bases read in frame from the first base. The paper's findings and limits, for the study overall: Further investigation, including longitudinal sampling and assessment of a control group, is stated by the authors to be required.

TCR beta chain repertoires were profiled by survey-level sequencing on the immunoSEQ platform. The authors processed their data as follows. Repertoire diversity was quantified by the inverse Simpson index, and CDR3 amino acid length spectratypes and V-J pairing frequencies were compared. To annotate clonotypes specific to SARS-CoV-2, CMV, influenza A and EBV, TCR beta CDR3 sequences were compared against VDJdb. TCRdb took over this immuneACCESS table, retaining in-frame rearrangements with V and J assigned. Such tables are incomplete; in checked studies, under half of the missing clones stem from an unresolved V gene, and the remainder is unexplained. The D gene and trimming were derived from the DNA, and the V and J assignments and clone size from that table. Counted in this sample were around 54,000 clones; approximately 95% of them appeared once. About 10% of the sample belongs to the ten largest clones.

In regard to this clone: Its binding antigen is unknown. No quality values exist for individual bases; no much larger clone is one base distant.

The chain links TRBV14 with TRBJ2-7; the D segment is perhaps TRBD1 or TRBD2, each sharing 6 matched bases. The sequence was collected from a man between 35 and 55 years old with rheumatoid arthritis. The sequenced sample consisted of PBMCs. The CDR3 here reads CASSIPGGGRQYF. The nucleotide sequence reads TGTGCCAGCAGTATCCCAGGTGGGGGGCGACAGTACTTC.